This T cell receptor beta chain was recorded in a study of shared clonotypes between healthy human individuals. Study-level points and caveats: Deeper or shallower sequencing was expected to change how clonotypes are shared among donors.

Germline trimming cut 10 bases from V and 0 bases from J; bases unmatched to any gene: 15. The CDR3 has 17 residues. Germline V gives CDR1 LNHDA, CDR2 SQIVND (reference sequence). Researchers divided each subset's genomic DNA evenly across several immunoSEQ plates. Replicate PCRs were loaded with roughly 300 ng DNA from unsorted PBMC, about 30,000 T cell genomes. Using immunoSEQ multiplex PCR, the repertoire was profiled, and TCRdb retains in-frame clones only, with some absent. Among 400,000 to 600,000 clones, 70% to 80% were seen once, and the ten largest hold less than 15%. With regard to this clone: Its antigen is undetermined.

This clonotype was obtained from a woman aged 40 to 49 in good health. Some clones in this sample may be carry-over from other donors' samples. The specimen sequenced was PBMCs. The J gene is TRBJ2-1, the V gene TRBV19; 7 nucleotides agree with TRBD2. CDR3 in DNA: TGTGCCACCAAGGCGGGGGAGGCGCCCAGCTCCTACAATGAGCAGTTCTTC. Its translation is CATKAGEAPSSYNEQFF.